The sequence of this TCR beta chain was determined in a study of regulatory T cells in long-lasting Graves disease. Findings and limits, study-wide: Persistent disease was characterized by preferential usage of TRBV28, TRBJ1-2 and TRBJ2-5. Peripheral blood, not thyroid tissue, was the sole material studied.

This clonotype was counted between two and nine times. Its matching antigen is unknown. A much larger clone is a single base away; this may be a read error. The CDR3 contains 14 residues. Trimming removed 0 bases from V and 1 base from J, with 6 bases in between. Germline CDR1 MNHNS, CDR2 SASEGT. Described time point: persistent/refractory GD, antithyroid drugs over 5 years with positive TRAb. The TCR library was prepared using RNA isolated from PBMCs. The authors built TCR beta libraries using iRepertoire HTBI primers and Arm-PCR of CDR3 regions. From the multiplex PCR reads, TCRdb called clonotypes with MiXCR, one entry per CDR3 protein. The sample lists about 470,000 distinct CDR3 sequences, about a fifth occurring once.

The genes are TRBV6-1 and TRBJ1-1; possibly TRBD1 for D (5 bases). This clonotype was sampled from a female donor with Graves disease. Specimen: peripheral blood mononuclear cells (PBMCs), collected when the disease was refractory, from a patient treated with antithyroid drugs. The DNA of the CDR3 is TGTGCCAGCAGTGAAGCGGGGGGGAACACTGAAGCTTTCTTT. This encodes CASSEAGGNTEAFF.